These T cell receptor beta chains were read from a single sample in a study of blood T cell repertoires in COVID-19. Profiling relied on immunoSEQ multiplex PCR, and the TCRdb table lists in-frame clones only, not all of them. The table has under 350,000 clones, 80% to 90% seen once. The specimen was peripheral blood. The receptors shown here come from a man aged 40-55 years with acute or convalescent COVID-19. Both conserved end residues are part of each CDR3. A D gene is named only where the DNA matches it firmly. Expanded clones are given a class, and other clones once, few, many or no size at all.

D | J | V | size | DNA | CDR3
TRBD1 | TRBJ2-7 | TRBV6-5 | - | TGTGCCAGCAGACCCGACAGGGGCCCCTCCTACGAGCAGTACTTC | CASRPDRGPSYEQYF
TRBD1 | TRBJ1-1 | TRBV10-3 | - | TGTGCCATCAGCGGGAGCCTACAGGGGGTCGGCACTGAAGCTTTCTTT | CAISGSLQGVGTEAFF
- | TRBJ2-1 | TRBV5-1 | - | TGCGCCAGCAGCTTATCCAGGGACAATGAGCAGTTCTTC | CASSLSRDNEQFF
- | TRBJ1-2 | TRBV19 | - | TGTGCCAGTAGTCCAACAGGGATAGCTAACTATGGCTACACCTTC | CASSPTGIANYGYTF
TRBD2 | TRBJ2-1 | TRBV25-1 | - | TGTGCCAGCACCCCTAGCGGGGCCTACAATGAGCAGTTCTTC | CASTPSGAYNEQFF
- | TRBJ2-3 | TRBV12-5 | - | TGTGCTAGTGGTCACCCTAGGGGGGGGGAAACAGATACGCAGTATTTT | CASGHPRGGETDTQYF
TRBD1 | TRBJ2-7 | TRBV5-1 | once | TGCGCCAGCAGCTTGGGGGACAGGGCGTCCTGGAAGCAGTACTTC | CASSLGDRASWKQYF
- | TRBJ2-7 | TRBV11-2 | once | TGTGCCAGCAGCTTAGATTTCGGGGTGCGGCAGTACTTC | CASSLDFGVRQYF
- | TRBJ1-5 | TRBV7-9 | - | TGTGCCAGCAGCTTAGAGCAGGGGATCGGGGCTCAGCCCCAGCATTTT | CASSLEQGIGAQPQHF
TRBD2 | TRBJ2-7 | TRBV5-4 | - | TGTGCCAGCAGCTCGAAGCGGGGGGGCCTCGAGGAGCAGTACTTC | CASSSKRGGLEEQYF
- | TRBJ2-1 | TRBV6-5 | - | TGTGCCAGCAGACTTACAGTCTCTCGGCACAATGAGCAGTTCTTC | CASRLTVSRHNEQFF
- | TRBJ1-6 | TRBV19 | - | TGTGCCAGTACGGGAGGCCGCTCCTATAATTCACCCCTCCACTTT | CASTGGRSYNSPLHF
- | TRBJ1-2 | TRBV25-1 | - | TGTGCCAGCAGTGAATTTAGGGGAAACTATGGCTACACCTTC | CASSEFRGNYGYTF
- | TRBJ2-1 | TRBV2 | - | TGTGCCAGCAGTCGAGTTTTTAGCTCCTACAATGAGCAGTTCTTC | CASSRVFSSYNEQFF
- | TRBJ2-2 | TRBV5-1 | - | TGCGCCAGCAGCTTGGGACTACCTAACACCGGGGAGCTGTTTTTT | CASSLGLPNTGELFF
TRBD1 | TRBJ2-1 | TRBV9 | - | TGTGCCAGCAGCGTCGGGACAGAACCCTACAATGAGCAGTTCTTC | CASSVGTEPYNEQFF
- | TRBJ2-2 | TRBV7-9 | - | TGTGCCAGCAGCTTACTCTCGAACACCGGGGAGCTGTTTTTT | CASSLLSNTGELFF
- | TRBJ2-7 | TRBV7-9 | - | TGTGCCAGCAGCTTGGGTTTTAGGGGGTCCTACGAGCAGTACTTC | CASSLGFRGSYEQYF
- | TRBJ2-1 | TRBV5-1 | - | TGCGCCAGCAGCTCTGGACAGCCGACCGACAATGAGCAGTTCTTC | CASSSGQPTDNEQFF
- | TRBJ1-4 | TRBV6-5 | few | TGTGCCAGCAGTTACGGAGGACTAACTAATGAAAAACTGTTTTTT | CASSYGGLTNEKLFF
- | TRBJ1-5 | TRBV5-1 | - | TGCGCCAGCAGCTTCCTAGGGGCTATCAATCAGCCCCAGCATTTT | CASSFLGAINQPQHF
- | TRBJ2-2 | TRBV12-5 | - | TGTGCTAGTGGTTCCGGGATCGGGACCGGGGAGCTGTTTTTT | CASGSGIGTGELFF
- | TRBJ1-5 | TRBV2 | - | TGTGCCAGCAGCCCTGACCAGGCAAGGGGGCCCCAGCATTTT | CASSPDQARGPQHF
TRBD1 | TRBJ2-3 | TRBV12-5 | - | TGTGCTAGTGGCCTCGGGACAGGCTATGCAGATACGCAGTATTTT | CASGLGTGYADTQYF
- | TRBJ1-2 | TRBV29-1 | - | TGCCGCGCGCGGGGGGGGAATGGCTACACCTTC | CRARGGNGYTF
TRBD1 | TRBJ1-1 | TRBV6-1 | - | TGTGCCAGCAGTGAAGCGCGGGGACAGGTGAACACTGAAGCTTTCTTT | CASSEARGQVNTEAFF
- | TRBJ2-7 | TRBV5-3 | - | TGTGCCAGAAGTACCCAGGGCTACGAGCAGTACTTC | CARSTQGYEQYF
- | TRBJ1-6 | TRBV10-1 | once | TGCGCCAGCAGTGTTCGGAGGGTAAATTCACCCCTCCACTTT | CASSVRRVNSPLHF
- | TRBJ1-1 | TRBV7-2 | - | TGTGCCAGCAGCCCCCGTCCGAGGTTGAACACTGAAGCTTTCTTT | CASSPRPRLNTEAFF
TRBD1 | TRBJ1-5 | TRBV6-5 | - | TGTGCCAGCAGCGCCTCAGGGGGCGGTCAGCCCCAGCATTTT | CASSASGGGQPQHF
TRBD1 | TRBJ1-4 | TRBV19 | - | TGTGCCAGTAGTCCACAGGGGGCAACTAATGAAAAACTGTTTTTT | CASSPQGATNEKLFF
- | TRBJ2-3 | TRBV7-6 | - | TGTGCCAGCAGCTCTAGAGGGGATACGCAGTATTTT | CASSSRGDTQYF
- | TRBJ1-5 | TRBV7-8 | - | TGTGCCAGCAGCTTAGAACGGAGCAATCAGCCCCAGCATTTT | CASSLERSNQPQHF
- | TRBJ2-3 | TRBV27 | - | TGTGCCAGCACGGGTGTGATCACAGATACGCAGTATTTT | CASTGVITDTQYF
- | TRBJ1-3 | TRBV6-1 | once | TGTGCCAGCAGTGAGGTGCAGGGGAGAAACACCATATATTTT | CASSEVQGRNTIYF
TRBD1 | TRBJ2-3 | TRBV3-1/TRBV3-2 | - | TGTGCCACCCAGGACAGGGGAGGAGATACGCAGTATTTT | CATQDRGGDTQYF
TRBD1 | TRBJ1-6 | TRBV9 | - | TGTGCCAGCAGCGCCCGGACAGGGAGTAGTTCACCCCTCCACTTT | CASSARTGSSSPLHF
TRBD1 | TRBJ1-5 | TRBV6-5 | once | TGTGCCAGCAGCTTGGGACAGGGAAGCAATCAGCCCCAGCATTTT | CASSLGQGSNQPQHF
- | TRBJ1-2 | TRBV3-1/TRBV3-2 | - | TGTGCCAGCAGCCAAAGAACAGCCGGGGGCTATGGCTACACCTTC | CASSQRTAGGYGYTF